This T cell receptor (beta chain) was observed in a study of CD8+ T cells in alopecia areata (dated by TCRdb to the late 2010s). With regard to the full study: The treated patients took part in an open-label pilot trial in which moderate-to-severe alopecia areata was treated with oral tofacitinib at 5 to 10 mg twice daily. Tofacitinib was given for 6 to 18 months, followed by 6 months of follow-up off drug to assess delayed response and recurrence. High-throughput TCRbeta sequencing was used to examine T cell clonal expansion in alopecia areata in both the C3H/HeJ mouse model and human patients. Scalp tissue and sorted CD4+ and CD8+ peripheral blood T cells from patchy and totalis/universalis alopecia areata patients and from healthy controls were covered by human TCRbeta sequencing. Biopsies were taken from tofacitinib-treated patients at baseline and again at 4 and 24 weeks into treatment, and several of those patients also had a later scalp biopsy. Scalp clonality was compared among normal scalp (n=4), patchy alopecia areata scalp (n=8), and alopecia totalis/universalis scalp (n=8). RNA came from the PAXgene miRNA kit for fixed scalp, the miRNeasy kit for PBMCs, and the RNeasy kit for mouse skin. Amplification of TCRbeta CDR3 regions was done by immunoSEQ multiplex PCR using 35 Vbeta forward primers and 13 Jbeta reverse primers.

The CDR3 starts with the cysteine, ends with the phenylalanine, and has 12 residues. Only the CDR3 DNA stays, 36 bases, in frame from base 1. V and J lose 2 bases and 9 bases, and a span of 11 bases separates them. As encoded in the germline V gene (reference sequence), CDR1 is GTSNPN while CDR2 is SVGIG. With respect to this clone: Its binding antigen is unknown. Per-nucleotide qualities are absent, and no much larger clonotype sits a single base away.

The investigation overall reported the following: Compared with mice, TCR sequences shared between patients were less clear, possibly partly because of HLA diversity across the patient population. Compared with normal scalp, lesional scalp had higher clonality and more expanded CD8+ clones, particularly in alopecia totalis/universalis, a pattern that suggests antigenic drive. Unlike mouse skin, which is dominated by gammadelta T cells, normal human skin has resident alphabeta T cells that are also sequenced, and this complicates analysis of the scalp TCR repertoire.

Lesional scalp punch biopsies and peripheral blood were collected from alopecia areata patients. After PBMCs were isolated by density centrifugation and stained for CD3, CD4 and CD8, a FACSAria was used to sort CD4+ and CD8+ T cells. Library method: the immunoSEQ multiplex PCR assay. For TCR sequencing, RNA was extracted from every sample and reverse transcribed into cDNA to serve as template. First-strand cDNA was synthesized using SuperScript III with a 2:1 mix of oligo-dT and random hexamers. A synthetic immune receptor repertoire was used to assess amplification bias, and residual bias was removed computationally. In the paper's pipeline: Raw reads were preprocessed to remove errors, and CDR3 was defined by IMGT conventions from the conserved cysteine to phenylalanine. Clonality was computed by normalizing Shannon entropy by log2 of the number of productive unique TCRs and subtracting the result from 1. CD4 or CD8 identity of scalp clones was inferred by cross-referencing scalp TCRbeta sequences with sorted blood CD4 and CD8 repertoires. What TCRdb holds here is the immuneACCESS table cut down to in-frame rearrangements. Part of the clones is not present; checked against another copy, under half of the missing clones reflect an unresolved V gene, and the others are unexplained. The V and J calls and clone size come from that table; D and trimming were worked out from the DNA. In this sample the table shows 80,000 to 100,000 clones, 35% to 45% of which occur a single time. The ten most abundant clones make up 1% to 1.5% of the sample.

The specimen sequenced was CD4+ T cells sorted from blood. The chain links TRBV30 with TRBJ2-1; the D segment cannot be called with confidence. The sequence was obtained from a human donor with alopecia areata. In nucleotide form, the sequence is TGTGCCTGGAGTTTTCCGGACGTTGAGCAGTTCTTC. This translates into CAWSFPDVEQFF.